Included here is one T cell receptor (beta chain) sequence, with context. Antigen specificity is unknown. A second about 6 to 12 cycle PCR used barcoded and J-beta primers. TCRdb redid the calling of the 5' RACE reads with MiXCR, one entry per CDR3 protein. The repertoire holds about 640,000 distinct CDR3 sequences, 58% seen once, with 30% to 40% in the top ten. These data originate in a study of blood T cells in healthy people across ages. General study findings and limits: Per million T cells, the diversity of TCR beta decreased roughly linearly as age advanced.

Samples each yielded at least 5 micrograms of total RNA. Germline V gene data show CDR1 as MGHDK and CDR2 as SYGVNS. This CDR3 contains 18 residues. Trimming left V 4 bases short and J 0 bases short, with 16 bases between. Source material: blood. This chain joins TRBV25-1 and TRBJ2-6, with D maybe TRBD1 (6 bases). This clonotype was obtained from a man aged 60-69 years in good health. CDR3 residues: CASSGRGQGASGANVLTF. Here the CDR3 DNA reads TGTGCCAGCAGTGGTCGGGGACAAGGAGCCTCTGGGGCCAACGTCCTGACTTTC. Based on the CDR3 plus reference TRBV25-1 and TRBJ2-6, the full variable domain is EADIYQTPRYLVIGTGKKITLECSQTMGHDKMYWYQQDPGMELHLIHYSYGVNSTEKGDLSSESTVSRIRTEHFPLTLESARPSHTSQYLCASSGRGQGASGANVLTFGAGSRLTVL.